This TCR beta chain was documented in a study of CD8 T cells in acute hepatitis C reinfection (dated by TCRdb to the early 2020s). A note on the overall study: Both during acute infection and after viral clearance, the study profiled the TCRbeta repertoire of CD8+ T cells that were specific for the HCV NS3-1073 epitope. Paired acute and follow-up samples were contributed by four of the spontaneous resolvers. The study at large found these results: All groups showed preferential use of the TRBV04 and TRBV06 gene families, a pattern that overrepresentation in the naive pool did not explain. NS3-1073 specific repertoires were highly diverse, with no significant diversity differences between acute resolver, follow-up resolver and acute chronic samples. About a dozen public clonotypes were found regardless of outcome; one public clonotype used V04-02/J02-02. No follow-up repertoires were available for chronically infected subjects, since NS3-1073 specific cells were too rare to be sorted. Only the TCRbeta chain was sequenced in bulk, so alphabeta pairing of public clonotypes could not be determined. Few CDR3 sequences were shared with other epitopes, and differences in sequencing approaches may have limited exact matching.

Genomic DNA was extracted from FACS-sorted cells, and TCRbeta chain sequencing was performed through the commercial immunoSEQ service. The study's own analysis went as follows. Repertoire data were analyzed with ImmunoSEQ Analyzer software v3.0 and R v3.5.1. Sequences containing stop codons or out-of-frame rearrangements were removed, so only productive rearrangements were analyzed. Simpson diversity, Shannon entropy, CDR3 length and nucleotide addition metrics were obtained from the sequencing provider. Clonotypes were grouped by frequency into dominant, sub-dominant, low or lowest abundance categories, and clonotypes below 0.1% were left out of most analyses. A CDR3 amino acid clonotype was designated public if detected in at least two subjects at a cumulative frequency of at least 0.5%. As stored in TCRdb, this immuneACCESS dataset retains in-frame rearrangements with V and J assigned. A fraction of the clones does not appear; measured against another copy, unresolved V genes explain less than half of the discrepancy, and the remainder lacks a known reason. V and J calls and clone size are copied from that table; D and trimming were computed from the DNA. The table for this sample lists 30,000 to 40,000 clones; 80% to 90% of them were counted only once. The ten largest make up 0.4% to 0.5% of the sample.

The time point label for this specimen denotes: naive CD8 control sorted from an acute-time-point sample. Enrolled in the Montreal Hepatitis C Cohort (HEPCO) in Canada, the donors were people who inject drugs, and these donors were followed every 3 months. Acute primary HCV infection was defined by a positive HCV RNA or antibody test following a negative test within the previous 24 weeks. Cells were surface stained with CD3, CD8 and CD45RO antibodies, and an aqua fixable dye was used to exclude dead cells. The cohort additionally had roughly 6 subjects who developed chronic infection, which was defined as HCV RNA positivity at 24 weeks. Frozen stocks of peripheral blood mononuclear cells were first thawed, after which negative isolation of CD8+ T cells was carried out using the MACS CD8+ T cell Isolation Kit. Sorting of the cells was done on a BD FACSAria II cell sorter. Worth noting for this clone: This receptor's antigen is unknown. No much larger clone is present one base from it, and per-base qualities are unavailable.

The V and J ends are trimmed by 5 bases and 4 bases, leaving 13 bases between them. Via the germline V gene, CDR1 is SGHAT and CDR2 FQNNGV. Counted from cysteine to phenylalanine, this CDR3 has 14 amino acids. CDR3 DNA only is kept here, 42 bases in frame from base 1. This sequence originates from a man under 40 with chronic hepatitis C. The sequencing sample was made of naive CD8+ T cells from PBMCs. The cell subset or site label on this specimen signifies: sorted total naive CD45RO-negative CD8+ T cells. The sequence joins TRBV11-2 to TRBJ2-3; TRBD1 might be the D gene, on 6 matching bases. DNA sequence: TGTGCCAGCAGCCTCCAGGGGAAAGCAGATACGCAGTATTTT. Its protein product is CASSLQGKADTQYF. The full variable domain, with segments outside the CDR3 supplied by the reference TRBV11-2 and TRBJ2-3 proteins, appears as EAGVAQSPRYKIIEKRQSVAFWCNPISGHATLYWYQQILGQGPKLLIQFQNNGVVDDSQLPKDRFSAERLKGVDSTLKIQPAKLEDSAVYLCASSLQGKADTQYFGPGTRLTVL.